This T cell receptor beta chain is from a study of blood T cell repertoires in COVID-19. About the study: Material from acute and convalescent COVID-19 was sourced from the United States, Italy and Spain. The analysed material was cDNA or gDNA that came from T cells, B-cell-depleted T cells, or PBMCs.

This CDR3 region has 14 residues. Germline values: CDR1 MNHEY, CDR2 SVGAGI. V lost 10 bases, J lost 4 bases, and 19 bases lay in between. Per the authors' pipeline: Reference gene primer amplification in the assay estimated nucleated cell counts. Some clones are missing from TCRdb's copy, which holds only in-frame ones; the method was immunoSEQ multiplex PCR. For V, J and clone size, that table is used; D and trimming come from the DNA. The top ten hold 1.5% to 2% of the sample, which has 150,000 to 200,000 clones, 89% seen once. The sequenced sample consisted of peripheral blood. The clonotype comes from a man aged 18 to 35 who had recovered from COVID-19. The chain links TRBV6-5 to TRBJ2-5, with D possibly TRBD2 on 6 matching bases. CDR3 loop: CATSAPGGSETQYF. Written as DNA, the CDR3 is TGTGCCACCTCCGCCCCCGGGGGATCAGAGACCCAGTACTTC.